This TCR beta chain stems from a study of cytomegalovirus exposure and HLA in healthy donors. Overall study results and limits: A highly shared variant cluster was judged a likely technical artifact. Cytomegalovirus-associated TCR beta chains were listed, numbering 150 to 200.

This clone was seen a handful of times. Its antigen remains unknown. V gave up 5 bases and J gave up 0 bases; unmatched junction bases: 8. Germline V gene sequence: CDR1 SGHTA, CDR2 FQGNSA. The CDR3 runs 18 residues. Primers: 60 Vbeta forward and 13 Jbeta reverse. Here immunoSEQ multiplex PCR was the method, and the copy in TCRdb shows in-frame clones only, minus some. Counted here are 90,000 to 150,000 clones, approximately 15% occurring once; the ten biggest clones make up under 2.5%. The origin of this receptor is a woman aged 18-29 years in good health and CMV-seronegative. Source material: PBMCs. V is TRBV7-2 and J is TRBJ2-3; 13 bases match TRBD2. CDR3 region: CASSAVTSGGGSTDTQYF. The CDR3 region has the DNA TGTGCCAGCAGCGCCGTTACTAGCGGGGGGGGGAGCACAGATACGCAGTATTTT.